The next 29 T cell receptor beta chains were all read from a single sample in a study of PD-1 blockade in classical Hodgkin lymphoma. The assay was immunoSEQ multiplex PCR, and TCRdb's table has in-frame clones only and misses some. The data contain roughly 12,000 clones, 75% to 90% of them seen just once; the ten biggest clones take up roughly 0.51%. In every patient, relapse followed autologous stem cell transplantation, while exposure to brentuximab vedotin differed. Magnetic negative selection purified CD4+ T cells from thawed PBMCs. This material consisted of CD4+ T cells from blood, taken at baseline. These receptors came from a human donor with classical Hodgkin lymphoma.

V is TRBV4-2 and J is TRBJ2-2; perhaps TRBD2 as D (5 bases). CDR1 and CDR2 (germline): LGHNA, YNFKEQ. V lost 0 bases to trimming and J lost 2 bases, with 7 bases between them. This CDR3 has 15 amino acids. CDR3 sequence (DNA): TGTGCCAGCAGCCAAGAGACGGGAAACACCGGGGAGCTGTTTTTT. This codes for CASSQETGNTGELFF.

This chain uses TRBV19 with TRBJ1-5; no clear D. Germline CDR1 LNHDA, CDR2 SQIVND (reference sequence). There are 15 residues in the CDR3. Trimming shortened V by 4 bases and J by 0 bases, and 10 bases separated the two germline ends. This CDR3 reads CASSTIRTSNQPQHF. CDR3 nucleotide sequence: TGTGCCAGTAGTACCATCCGGACTAGCAATCAGCCCCAGCATTTT.

This clone was observed once. V gene TRBV2 combines with J gene TRBJ2-7; D ambiguous. This CDR3 is 12 amino acids long. V lost 8 bases and J lost 0, with 8 bases in between. The germline V gene encodes CDR1 SNHLY and CDR2 FYNNEI. DNA of the CDR3: TGTGCCAGCGGTGCCAGCTCCTACGAGCAGTACTTC. This translates into CASGASSYEQYF.

This CDR3 reads CASSPRQANTGELFF. CDR3 nucleotides: TGTGCCAGCTCACCGAGGCAGGCGAACACCGGGGAGCTGTTTTTT. The chain joins TRBV18 to TRBJ2-2, with D hard to call. The CDR3 is made up of 15 amino acids. CDR1 is KGHSH and CDR2 is LQKENI in the germline V gene. Between the trimmed V and J ends, which lost 3 bases and 0 bases, there was a span of 8 bases. The whole variable domain, remainder taken from reference TRBV18 and TRBJ2-2, is NAGVMQNPRHLVRRRGQEARLRCSPMKGHSHVYWYRQLPEEGLKFMVYLQKENIIDESGMPKERFSAEFPKEGPSILRIQQVVRGDSAAYFCASSPRQANTGELFFGEGSRLTVL.

The chain has TRBV18 and TRBJ2-7; 13 bases match TRBD2. J lost 5 bases, V lost 2 bases, and 3 bases had no gene match. This CDR3 has 15 amino acids. Germline CDR1 is KGHSH and CDR2 is LQKENI. DNA of the CDR3: TGTGCCAGCTCACCAGGACTAGCGGGGGTGAACGAGCAGTACTTC. This codes for CASSPGLAGVNEQYF.

The genes are TRBV6-1 and TRBJ2-5, with 9 positions matching TRBD2. CDR1 MNHNS and CDR2 SASEGT come from the germline V gene. The CDR3 is 16 amino acids. The V and J ends lost 2 bases and 2 bases, in that order; junction bases with no gene match: 6. This CDR3 reads CASSERGTSRQETQYF. In DNA form, the CDR3 reads TGTGCCAGCAGTGAAAGGGGGACTAGCAGACAAGAGACCCAGTACTTC.

The V gene is TRBV6-5, the J gene TRBJ2-3, with D perhaps given as TRBD1 or TRBD2 (5 bases each). This CDR3 contains 15 residues. Germline assignment: CDR1 MNHEY and CDR2 SVGAGI. Trimming took off 5 bases at V and 6 bases at J, with 18 bases between the two ends. CDR3 region: CASSAWTDSRDTQYF. In DNA form, the CDR3 reads TGTGCCAGCAGTGCCTGGACTGACAGTAGGGATACGCAGTATTTT.

This chain joins TRBV5-4 and TRBJ1-6, with D possibly being TRBD1 (5 bases). The V end lost 3 bases, the J end lost 10 bases, and 17 bases lay between the germline ends. The CDR3 sequence is 15 residues long. CDR1 is SGHNT, CDR2 YYREEE, per germline (reference sequence). The CDR3 here is CASSSDTGAGSPLHF. For the CDR3, the DNA is TGTGCCAGCAGCTCAGATACAGGAGCTGGATCACCCCTCCACTTT. The complete variable domain, with remaining parts taken from reference TRBV5-4 and TRBJ1-6, reads ETGVTQSPTHLIKTRGQQVTLRCSSQSGHNTVSWYQQALGQGPQFIFQYYREEENGRGNFPPRFSGLQFPNYSSELNVNALELDDSALYLCASSSDTGAGSPLHFGNGTRLTVT.

This chain uses TRBV5-1 with TRBJ2-5, with TRBD2 matching over 8 bases. Germline V lookup: CDR1 SGHRS, CDR2 YFSETQ. V shed 2 bases, J shed 5 bases, and the junction held 2 bases outside the gene matches. The CDR3 spans 13 residues. CDR3 region: CASSFQRGETQYF. The CDR3 DNA sequence: TGCGCCAGCAGCTTCCAGCGGGGGGAGACCCAGTACTTC. The full variable domain, its missing parts supplied by reference TRBV5-1 and TRBJ2-5, is KAGVTQTPRYLIKTRGQQVTLSCSPISGHRSVSWYQQTPGQGLQFLFEYFSETQRNKGNFPGRFSGRQFSNSRSEMNVSTLELGDSALYLCASSFQRGETQYFGPGTRLLVL.

This clone was recorded only once. The chain carries TRBV19 and TRBJ1-2; 8 positions match TRBD1. The CDR3 has 14 residues. Germline V gene sequence: CDR1 LNHDA, CDR2 SQIVND (reference sequence). The V segment lost 6 bases and the J segment 5 bases; nucleotides outside the gene matches: 8. Here the CDR3 DNA reads TGTGCCAGTAGACCTGAAGACAGGGGATATGGCTACACCTTC. This encodes CASRPEDRGYGYTF.

The V call is TRBV5-8, the J call TRBJ2-5; 7 bases line up with TRBD2. The V and J ends lost 0 bases and 5 bases, in that order; junction bases with no gene match: 7. Germline CDR1 is SGHTS and CDR2 is YDEGEE. The CDR3 totals 15 residues. CDR3: CASSLAGLTRETQYF. The CDR3 DNA reads as TGTGCCAGCAGCTTGGCGGGACTAACCCGGGAGACCCAGTACTTC.

This clone was seen only a few times. CDR3 amino acids: CASSSGRNTIYF. CDR3 in DNA: TGTGCCAGCAGCTCCGGACGTAACACCATATATTTT. The rearrangement uses TRBV7-9 and TRBJ1-3, with D uncertain. V lost 4 bases, J lost 7 bases, and 8 bases lay in between. The germline CDR1 and CDR2 sequences are SEHNR and FQNEAQ (reference sequence). The CDR3 is made up of 12 amino acids.

V is TRBV4-1 and J is TRBJ2-3; D tentatively fits TRBD1 or TRBD2 (7 bases each). There are 15 residues in the CDR3. CDR1 is MGHRA and CDR2 is YSYEKL in the germline V gene. The V gene lost 4 bases and the J gene lost 2 bases, with 13 bases spanning the gap. The CDR3 bases are TGCGCCAGCAGCCTGGGGGGGACAGCCACAGATACGCAGTATTTT. It encodes CASSLGGTATDTQYF.

The V and J genes are TRBV28 and TRBJ2-7, with unresolved D. Germline CDR1 and CDR2: MDHEN and SYDVKM. The CDR3 runs 13 residues. V lost 3 bases and J lost 5, with 11 bases in between. CDR3 sequence reads: CASSFSVGDEQYF. The CDR3 nucleotides read TGTGCCAGCAGTTTTAGTGTTGGGGACGAGCAGTACTTC.

This rearrangement joins TRBV19 to TRBJ1-2; no firm D call. Between the trimmed V and J ends, which lost 3 bases and 6 bases, there was a span of 14 bases. Germline CDR1 and CDR2: LNHDA and SQIVND (reference sequence). The CDR3 is 14 residues long. CDR3 sequence (DNA): TGTGCCAGTAGTATTGGTCGAATGAGGGATGGCTACACCTTC. This gives the protein CASSIGRMRDGYTF.

This clone showed up just a few times. This chain connects TRBV5-1 to TRBJ1-1; TRBD1 is a possible D gene (5 bases). The germline gives CDR1 SGHRS, CDR2 YFSETQ. Trimming took 5 bases from V and 0 from J, leaving 8 bases between them. The CDR3 spans 13 residues. The CDR3 loop is CASRGPMNTEAFF. CDR3 coding DNA: TGCGCCAGCAGGGGACCAATGAACACTGAAGCTTTCTTT.

The chain has TRBV11-3 and TRBJ2-1; D gene uncertain. The CDR3 contains 15 residues. Trimming took 0 bases from V and 4 from J, leaving 10 bases between them. Germline CDR1 is SGHNT and CDR2 is YENEEA. The CDR3 DNA follows: TGTGCCAGCAGCTTAGATGGGCAGGAATACAATGAGCAGTTCTTC. It translates to CASSLDGQEYNEQFF.

The rearrangement links TRBV21-1 to TRBJ1-4; the table's D call TRBD1 went unverified against the DNA. TRBV21-1 is labeled a pseudogene. This CDR3 contains 13 residues. The CDR3: CARRQGAHEKLFF. The CDR3 nucleotides are TGTGCCAGGAGACAGGGGGCGCATGAAAAACTGTTTTTT.

This chain uses TRBV6-6 with TRBJ1-1; no reliable D call. Germline V gene lookup returns CDR1 MNHNY and CDR2 SVGAGI (reference sequence). The CDR3 is 13 residues long. V was shortened by 1 base and J by 0 bases, with 3 bases between the two germline ends. CDR3 in amino acids: CASSYFVNTEAFF. CDR3 sequence (DNA): TGTGCCAGCAGTTACTTCGTGAACACTGAAGCTTTCTTT.

This rearrangement joins TRBV28 to TRBJ1-1; D perhaps matches TRBD1 (5 bases). CDR1 MDHEN and CDR2 SYDVKM come from the germline V gene. The CDR3 spans 15 residues. The V end lost 3 bases, the J end lost 6 bases, and 17 bases lay between the germline ends. CDR3 sequence: CASSLLSRGDPEAFF. DNA of the CDR3: TGTGCCAGCAGTTTGCTGTCACGGGGCGACCCTGAAGCTTTCTTT.

In DNA, the CDR3 is TGCGCCAGCAGCCATCAGGGACAGGGAAACTACGAGCAGTACTTC. Its protein product is CASSHQGQGNYEQYF. The chain employs TRBV5-1 and TRBJ2-7, with 9 bases matching TRBD1. Germline lookup yields CDR1 SGHRS and CDR2 YFSETQ. The CDR3 has 15 residues. Trimming took 4 bases from V and 3 from J; bases not matched to a gene: 8.

The rearrangement links TRBV4-1 to TRBJ2-3; 7 bases align to TRBD1. This CDR3 has 17 residues. The J segment lost 2 bases and the V segment lost 2 bases, leaving 10 bases of the junction unmatched. Germline V gene sequence: CDR1 MGHRA, CDR2 YSYEKL. The CDR3 spells CASSQRDSRAATDTQYF. The CDR3 region has the DNA TGCGCCAGCAGCCAACGGGACAGCAGAGCAGCCACAGATACGCAGTATTTT.

The chain has TRBV21-1 and TRBJ1-1; the D call of TRBD1 is as the table states it, not checked on the DNA. TRBV21-1 is a listed pseudogene. The CDR3 spans 15 residues. The CDR3 region has the DNA TGTGCCAGCAGCAAAACCCGGGACAGAAAGCGAGAAGCTTTCTTT. This encodes CASSKTRDRKREAFF.

The chain employs TRBV4-2 and TRBJ2-3; no clear D gene. Germline V gene sequence: CDR1 LGHNA, CDR2 YNFKEQ. Trimming pared 4 bases from V and 7 bases from J, leaving 18 bases between. The CDR3 runs 15 residues. The CDR3 here is CASSPRQDYMYTQYF. Here the CDR3 DNA reads TGTGCCAGCAGCCCCCGGCAGGATTACATGTATACGCAGTATTTT.

This clone was found a few times. The rearrangement links TRBV11-2 to TRBJ1-1; the D gene is possibly TRBD1 (5 bases). This CDR3 comprises 14 residues. Trimming removed 5 bases from V and 0 bases from J, with 10 bases in between. Looked up from germline, CDR1 is SGHAT and CDR2 is FQNNGV. CDR3 coding DNA: TGTGCCAGCAGCCGGGACCGGGTGAACACTGAAGCTTTCTTT. Protein product: CASSRDRVNTEAFF.

The CDR3 region is CASRAGQGRNSPLHF. The CDR3 nucleotides are TGTGCCAGCAGAGCGGGACAAGGGAGGAACTCACCCCTCCACTTT. The chain uses TRBV2 and TRBJ1-6; tentatively, D is TRBD1 (6 bases). This CDR3 comprises 15 residues. V was shortened by 6 bases and J by 10 bases, with 19 bases between the two germline ends. CDR1 is SNHLY, CDR2 FYNNEI, per germline.

This chain uses TRBV18 with TRBJ1-2; no firm D call. V was pared by 2 bases and J by 4 bases, with 11 bases between. The CDR3 has 14 amino acids. Germline V gene sequence: CDR1 KGHSH, CDR2 LQKENI. The CDR3: CASSPAVAAYGYTF. DNA for the CDR3: TGTGCCAGCTCACCAGCAGTCGCAGCCTATGGCTACACCTTC.

The chain couples TRBV9 to TRBJ1-4; TRBD1 is a possible D gene (6 bases). The CDR3 has 15 residues. Germline CDR1 is SGDLS and CDR2 is YYNGEE. V lost 3 bases and J lost 5, with 14 bases in between. The CDR3 reads CASSATTGRNEKLFF. The CDR3 nucleotides are TGTGCCAGCAGCGCCACGACAGGACGGAATGAAAAACTGTTTTTT.

J is TRBJ2-7 and V is TRBV5-1; TRBD1 might be the D (6 bases). Germline V CDR1 and CDR2: SGHRS, YFSETQ. The V gene lost 0 bases and the J gene lost 0 bases, with 13 bases spanning the gap. The CDR3 is 16 residues long. The CDR3 reads CASSLELRDTSYEQYF. The CDR3 DNA is TGCGCCAGCAGCTTGGAACTAAGGGACACCTCCTACGAGCAGTACTTC. The whole variable domain, remainder taken from reference TRBV5-1 and TRBJ2-7, is KAGVTQTPRYLIKTRGQQVTLSCSPISGHRSVSWYQQTPGQGLQFLFEYFSETQRNKGNFPGRFSGRQFSNSRSEMNVSTLELGDSALYLCASSLELRDTSYEQYFGPGTRLTVT.